This T cell receptor beta chain is drawn from a study of T cell responses to AZD1222 COVID-19 vaccine. Study information: Second-dose timings of about 4 or about 12 weeks were pooled. Whole-study results and caveats: Spike-specific TCR breadth rose after two AZD1222 doses, and depth rose as well.

Method: immunoSEQ multiplex PCR; TCRdb's copy keeps in-frame clones and lacks some. The table shows 60,000 to 65,000 clones, with around 83% occurring only once. Concerning this clone: Antigen: not known.

This sample comprised peripheral blood, obtained on day 0 of AZD1222 vaccination. The receptor comes from an adult in good health.

The CDR3 sequence is CASSQPVTGLVLTGELFF. CDR3 nucleotides: TGTGCCAGCAGCCAACCTGTAACAGGATTGGTGCTGACCGGGGAGCTGTTTTTT. The V gene is TRBV3-1 (or the pseudogene TRBV3-2), the J gene TRBJ2-2, with TRBD1 as a possible D gene (5 bases). The CDR3 extends over 18 amino acids. The V and J ends lost 2 bases and 5 bases respectively, with 21 bases between them. Germline V gene data show CDR1 as LGHDT and CDR2 as YNNKEL (reference sequence).